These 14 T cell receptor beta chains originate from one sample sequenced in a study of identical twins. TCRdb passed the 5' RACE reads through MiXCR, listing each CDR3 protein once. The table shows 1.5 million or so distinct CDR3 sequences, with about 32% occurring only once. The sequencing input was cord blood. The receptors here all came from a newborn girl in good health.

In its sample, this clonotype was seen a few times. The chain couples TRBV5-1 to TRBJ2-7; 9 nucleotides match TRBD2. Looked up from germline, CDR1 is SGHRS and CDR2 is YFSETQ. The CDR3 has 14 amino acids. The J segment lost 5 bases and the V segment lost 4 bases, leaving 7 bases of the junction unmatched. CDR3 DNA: TGCGCCAGCAGCATCCCCGGGACTAGCAACGAGCAGTACTTC. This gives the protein CASSIPGTSNEQYF.

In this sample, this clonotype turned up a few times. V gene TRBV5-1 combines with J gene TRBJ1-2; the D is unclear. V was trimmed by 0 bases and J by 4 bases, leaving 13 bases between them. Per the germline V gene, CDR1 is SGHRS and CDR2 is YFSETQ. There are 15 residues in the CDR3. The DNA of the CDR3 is TGCGCCAGCAGCTTGGATGGCAGGAAGATCTATGGCTACACCTTC. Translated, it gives CASSLDGRKIYGYTF.

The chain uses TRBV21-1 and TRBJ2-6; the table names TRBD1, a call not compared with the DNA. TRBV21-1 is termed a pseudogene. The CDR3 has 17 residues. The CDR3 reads CASSKGQALSGANVLTF. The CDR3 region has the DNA TGTGCCAGCAGCAAAGGACAGGCTCTCTCTGGGGCCAACGTCCTGACTTTC.

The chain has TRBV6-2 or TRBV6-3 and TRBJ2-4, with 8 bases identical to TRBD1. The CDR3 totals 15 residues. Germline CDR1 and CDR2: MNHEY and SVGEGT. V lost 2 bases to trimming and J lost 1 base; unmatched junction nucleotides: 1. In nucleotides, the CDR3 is TGTGCCAGCAGTTACCGGGACAGGGCCAAAAACATTCAGTACTTC. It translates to CASSYRDRAKNIQYF.

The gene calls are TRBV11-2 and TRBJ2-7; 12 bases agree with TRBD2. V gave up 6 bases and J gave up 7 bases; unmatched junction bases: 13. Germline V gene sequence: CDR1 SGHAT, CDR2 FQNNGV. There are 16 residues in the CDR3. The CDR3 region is CASSLMWLAGGNEQYF. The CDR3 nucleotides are TGTGCCAGCAGTCTCATGTGGCTAGCGGGGGGGAATGAGCAGTACTTC.

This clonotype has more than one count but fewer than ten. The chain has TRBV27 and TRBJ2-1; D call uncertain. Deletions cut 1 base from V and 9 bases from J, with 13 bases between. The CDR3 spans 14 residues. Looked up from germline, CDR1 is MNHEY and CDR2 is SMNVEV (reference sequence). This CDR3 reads CASSLWRRTGEQFF. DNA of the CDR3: TGTGCCAGCAGTTTATGGCGTAGAACGGGTGAGCAGTTCTTC.

In DNA form, the CDR3 reads TGCGCCAGCAGCTTGGGACTAGGAGCGCTCCATGAGCAGTTCTTC. Its translation is CASSLGLGALHEQFF. The chain combines TRBV5-1 with TRBJ2-1, with TRBD2 as a possible D gene (6 bases). The V gene's germline CDR1 is SGHRS and CDR2 YFSETQ. Trimming left V 0 bases short and J 8 bases short, with 15 bases between. This CDR3 region has 15 residues.

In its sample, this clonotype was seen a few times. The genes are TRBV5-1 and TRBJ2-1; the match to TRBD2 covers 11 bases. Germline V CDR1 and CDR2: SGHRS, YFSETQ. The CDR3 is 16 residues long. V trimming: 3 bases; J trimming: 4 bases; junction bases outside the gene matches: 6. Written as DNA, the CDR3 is TGCGCCAGCAGCTACGGGGTAGCGGGAGGGTACAATGAGCAGTTCTTC. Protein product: CASSYGVAGGYNEQFF.

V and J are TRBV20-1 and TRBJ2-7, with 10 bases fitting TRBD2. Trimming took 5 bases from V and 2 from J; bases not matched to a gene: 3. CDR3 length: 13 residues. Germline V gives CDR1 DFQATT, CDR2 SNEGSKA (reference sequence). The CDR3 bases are TGCAGTGCTTTAGCGGGGGGTCCCTACGAGCAGTACTTC. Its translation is CSALAGGPYEQYF.

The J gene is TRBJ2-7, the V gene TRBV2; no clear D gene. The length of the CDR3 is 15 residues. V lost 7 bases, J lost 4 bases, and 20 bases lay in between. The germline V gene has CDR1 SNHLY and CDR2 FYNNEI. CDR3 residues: CASKRAETIRYEQYF. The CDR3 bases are TGTGCCAGCAAGAGAGCCGAGACGATTAGGTACGAGCAGTACTTC.

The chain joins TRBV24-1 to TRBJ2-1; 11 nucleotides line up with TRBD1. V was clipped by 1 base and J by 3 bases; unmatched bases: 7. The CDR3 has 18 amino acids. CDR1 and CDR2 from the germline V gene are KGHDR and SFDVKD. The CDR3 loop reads CATSDFNSGTGGYNEQFF. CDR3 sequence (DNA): TGTGCCACCAGTGATTTCAACTCCGGGACAGGGGGCTACAATGAGCAGTTCTTC.

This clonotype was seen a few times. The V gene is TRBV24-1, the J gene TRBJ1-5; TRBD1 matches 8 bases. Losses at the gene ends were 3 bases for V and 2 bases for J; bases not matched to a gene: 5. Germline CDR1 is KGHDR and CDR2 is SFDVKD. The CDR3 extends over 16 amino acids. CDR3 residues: CATSDDQDRGNQPQHF. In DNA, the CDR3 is TGTGCCACCAGTGATGACCAGGACAGGGGCAATCAGCCCCAGCATTTT.

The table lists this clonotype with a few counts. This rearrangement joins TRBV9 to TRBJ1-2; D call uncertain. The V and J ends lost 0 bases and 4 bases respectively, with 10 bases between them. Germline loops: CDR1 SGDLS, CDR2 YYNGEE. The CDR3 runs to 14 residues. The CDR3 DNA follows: TGTGCCAGCAGCGTAGAGCCGATGTCCTATGGCTACACCTTC. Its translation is CASSVEPMSYGYTF.

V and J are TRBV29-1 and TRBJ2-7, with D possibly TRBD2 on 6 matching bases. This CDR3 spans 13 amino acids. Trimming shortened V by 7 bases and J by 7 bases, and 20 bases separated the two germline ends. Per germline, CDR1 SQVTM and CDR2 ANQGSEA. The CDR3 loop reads CSGLGGFGNEQYF. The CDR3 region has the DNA TGCAGCGGCCTCGGGGGTTTTGGAAATGAGCAGTACTTC.